The 4 T cell receptor beta chains below come from one sample, sequenced in a study of technical replicates of blood from a handful of donors. TCRdb keeps only in-frame clones here, not all; method: immunoSEQ multiplex PCR. The table includes 9,500 to 15,000 clones, approximately 95% detected once. The sequenced sample was PBMCs. These receptor sequences come from a human donor in good health.

This clone was seen a single time. This chain joins TRBV25-1 and TRBJ2-5, with 8 positions matching TRBD2. J was trimmed by 4 bases and V by 3 bases; bases with no gene match: 7. Germline values: CDR1 MGHDK, CDR2 SYGVNS. CDR3 length: 15 residues. The DNA of the CDR3 is TGTGCCAGCAGTGACTCGAGACTAGCGAGAGAGACCCAGTACTTC. Its translation: CASSDSRLARETQYF.

This chain uses TRBV7-9 with TRBJ1-4; 9 bases match TRBD1. V dropped 4 bases and J dropped 11; count of bases not matched to a gene: 11. This CDR3 is 15 amino acids long. The germline V gene encodes CDR1 SEHNR and CDR2 FQNEAQ (reference sequence). CDR3 DNA: TGTGCCAGCAGCTCCTCCGGGACAGGGTCTGGGAAACTGTTTTTT. Its protein product is CASSSSGTGSGKLFF. Full variable domain (outside the CDR3, taken from reference TRBV7-9 and TRBJ1-4): DTGVSQNPRHKITKRGQNVTFRCDPISEHNRLYWYRQTLGQGPEFLTYFQNEAQLEKSRLLSDRFSAERPKGSFSTLEIQRTEQGDSAMYLCASSSSGTGSGKLFFGSGTQLSVL.

This clone was observed a single time. The gene calls are TRBV2 and TRBJ2-3; 8 bases match TRBD2. CDR3 length equals 15 residues. The ends lost 7 bases at V and 1 base at J; junction bases unmatched: 7. Germline V gene lookup returns CDR1 SNHLY and CDR2 FYNNEI. CDR3 amino acids: CASKNSGSGTDTQYF. CDR3 DNA: TGTGCCAGCAAAAACAGCGGGAGTGGCACAGATACGCAGTATTTT. Together with reference TRBV2 and TRBJ2-3, the CDR3 gives the full variable domain: EPEVTQTPSHQVTQMGQEVILRCVPISNHLYFYWYRQILGQKVEFLVSFYNNEISEKSEIFDDQFSVERPDGSNFTLKIRSTKLEDSAMYFCASKNSGSGTDTQYFGPGTRLTVL.

The chain links TRBV7-9 to TRBJ2-7; D unresolved. Germline assignment: CDR1 SEHNR and CDR2 FQNEAQ (reference sequence). This CDR3 is built from 13 residues. V was shortened by 1 base and J by 0 bases, with 4 bases between the two germline ends. CDR3 nucleotides: TGTGCCAGCAGCTTAGACTACTCCTACGAGCAGTACTTC. It yields the protein CASSLDYSYEQYF.